One sample yielded the 13 T cell receptor beta chains listed below, sequenced in a study of patients and donors after allogeneic stem cell transplantation. TCRdb analysed the RT-PCR reads with MiXCR anew, one entry per CDR3 protein. The data show 410,000 or so distinct CDR3 sequences, more than 15% seen once. Sequenced input: blood, either unsorted or a sorted T cell fraction (not recorded which). The receptors come from a human donor who was either an allogeneic HSCT recipient or a stem cell or donor lymphocyte infusion donor (not recorded which). It is not recorded whose cells these are; they may come from a transplant donor.

This clonotype showed up many times. This sequence joins TRBV9 and TRBJ2-5; no firm D call. V was cut by 1 base and J by 1 base, with 8 bases left in between. This CDR3 spans 14 amino acids. Germline CDR1 is SGDLS and CDR2 is YYNGEE. The CDR3 coding sequence is TGTGCCAGCAGCGTACCGGGCCTCCAAGAGACCCAGTACTTC. Amino acid sequence: CASSVPGLQETQYF.

This clonotype showed up just a few times. The chain has TRBV15 and TRBJ1-2; no clear D. The CDR3 runs to 15 residues. V shed 0 bases and J shed 8 bases, with 16 bases lying between them. Germline lookup yields CDR1 LNHNV and CDR2 YYDKDF (reference sequence). CDR3: CATSRDNRPTGGYTF. CDR3 in DNA: TGTGCCACCAGCAGAGATAACCGGCCCACGGGGGGCTACACCTTC.

In its sample, this clonotype was seen many times. The gene calls are TRBV3-1 and TRBJ1-1; 7 positions agree with TRBD1. Germline CDR1 reads LGHDT; CDR2 reads YNNKEL (reference sequence). CDR3 length: 16 amino acids. V was clipped by 4 bases and J by 1 base; unmatched bases: 9. The CDR3 reads CASSLRGGEGNTEAFF. The CDR3 DNA is TGTGCCAGCAGCCTGAGAGGGGGCGAGGGGAACACTGAAGCTTTCTTT.

In this sample, this clonotype turned up a few times. The rearrangement uses TRBV18 and TRBJ1-3; no firm D call. The CDR3 runs 17 residues. The ends were cut back, 1 base at V and 0 bases at J, with 13 bases in the middle. The V gene's germline CDR1 is KGHSH and CDR2 LQKENI. The CDR3 region is CASSPLIGLSSGNTIYF. CDR3 DNA sequence: TGTGCCAGCTCACCACTGATAGGTCTGAGCTCTGGAAACACCATATATTTT. Together with reference TRBV18 and TRBJ1-3, the CDR3 gives the full variable domain: NAGVMQNPRHLVRRRGQEARLRCSPMKGHSHVYWYRQLPEEGLKFMVYLQKENIIDESGMPKERFSAEFPKEGPSILRIQQVVRGDSAAYFCASSPLIGLSSGNTIYFGEGSWLTVV.

Many counts were recorded for this clonotype. The V call is TRBV18, the J call TRBJ1-1; D gene ambiguous. CDR1 KGHSH and CDR2 LQKENI come from the germline V gene. This CDR3 is built from 13 residues. V was trimmed by 6 bases and J by 0 bases, leaving 8 bases between them. CDR3 loop: CASSLYLNTEAFF. Written as DNA, the CDR3 is TGTGCCAGCTCCCTTTACTTGAACACTGAAGCTTTCTTT.

The rearrangement joins TRBV4-3 to TRBJ1-4; perhaps TRBD1 as D (5 bases). CDR1 LGHNA and CDR2 YSLEER come from the germline V gene. V was pared by 0 bases and J by 2 bases, with 16 bases between. The CDR3 length is 18 residues. The CDR3 DNA reads as TGCGCCAGCAGCCAAGATTTGTCCGCGGGGGGGACTAATGAAAAACTGTTTTTT. It translates to CASSQDLSAGGTNEKLFF.

This clonotype was counted at least ten times. The chain carries TRBV5-1 and TRBJ1-2, with TRBD1 matching over 7 bases. After removal of 0 bases from V and 4 bases from J, the junction contained 3 bases not matched to a gene. This CDR3 spans 14 amino acids. Germline CDR1 reads SGHRS; CDR2 reads YFSETQ. The CDR3 sequence: CASSLAGGSYGYTF. The CDR3 coding sequence is TGCGCCAGCAGCTTGGCAGGGGGGAGCTATGGCTACACCTTC.

This rearrangement joins TRBV11-2 to TRBJ2-2; D is unclear. The V gene lost 4 bases and the J gene lost 1 base, with 13 bases spanning the gap. Germline CDR1 and CDR2: SGHAT and FQNNGV. The CDR3 is 16 residues long. DNA of the CDR3: TGTGCCAGCAGCTCCAAGGTCTTTTTGAACACCGGGGAGCTGTTTTTT. It is translated as CASSSKVFLNTGELFF.

J is TRBJ1-5 and V is TRBV30, with 8 bases aligning to TRBD1. CDR3 size: 14 residues. The junction had 7 bases not matched to a gene; V was cut back by 5 bases and J by 4 bases. The germline gives CDR1 GTSNPN, CDR2 SVGIG (reference sequence). The CDR3 sequence: CAWVGQGKNQPQHF. As DNA, the CDR3 is TGTGCCTGGGTAGGACAGGGAAAAAATCAGCCCCAGCATTTT.

This clonotype showed up just a few times. The chain carries TRBV24-1 and TRBJ2-5; D remains ambiguous. There are 15 residues in the CDR3. V was pared by 0 bases and J by 1 base, with 8 bases between. Germline CDR1 and CDR2: KGHDR and SFDVKD. CDR3 in amino acids: CATSDLRAAQETQYF. CDR3 sequence (DNA): TGTGCCACCAGTGATTTGCGGGCGGCCCAAGAGACCCAGTACTTC.

The V and J genes are TRBV20-1 and TRBJ2-1; D may be TRBD2 (6 bases). The CDR3 length is 15 residues. V was cut by 0 bases and J by 8 bases, with 17 bases left in between. Germline V gene sequence: CDR1 DFQATT, CDR2 SNEGSKA (reference sequence). DNA of the CDR3: TGCAGTGCTAGAGATGTAAAACTAGCCGTTCATGAGCAGTTCTTC. The encoded protein is CSARDVKLAVHEQFF.

This clonotype was seen only a few times. V gene TRBV2 combines with J gene TRBJ1-6; maybe TRBD1 (5 bases). Germline V gives CDR1 SNHLY, CDR2 FYNNEI. The CDR3 covers 14 residues. Trimming removed 7 bases at V and 10 bases at J, with 17 bases between. This chain's CDR3 is CASNLDSVRSPLHF. DNA for the CDR3: TGTGCCAGCAACCTAGACAGTGTCCGCTCACCCCTCCACTTT.

This clonotype was seen at least ten times. In nucleotides, the CDR3 is TGTGCCAGCAGCTTAGGACAGGGGCGGGTCAACTATGGCTACACCTTC. Translated, it gives CASSLGQGRVNYGYTF. V and J are TRBV7-6 and TRBJ1-2; 8 bases are shared with TRBD1. This CDR3 spans 16 amino acids. Germline V gene sequence: CDR1 SGHVS, CDR2 FNYEAQ. V shed 1 base and J 2 bases; nucleotides not matched to a gene: 6.